The source of this TCR beta chain is a study of blood T cell repertoires in COVID-19. Data came from immunoSEQ multiplex PCR; TCRdb stores just in-frame clones and leaves some out. The table records more than 350,000 clones, approximately 87% of them present only once. From germline, CDR1 is SGHRS and CDR2 YFSETQ. There are 12 residues in the CDR3. With 5 bases removed from V and 4 bases from J, the gap between germline ends came to 9 bases. Participants came from 24 US areas, aged about 18 to 95 years. Cohort allocation depended upon clinical history that participants reported. In Cohort 3, a recovered donor had either two negative PCRs, clearance, or symptom resolution.

J is TRBJ1-1 and V is TRBV5-1; D ambiguous. This TCR was recovered from a woman aged 45-65 years who had recovered from COVID-19. Sequencing was done on a sample of PBMCs or T cells enriched from blood (not recorded which). The CDR3 is CASRAGSTEAFF. The DNA for the CDR3 is TGCGCCAGCAGGGCGGGAAGCACTGAAGCTTTCTTT.